This T cell receptor (beta chain) came from a study of blood T cell repertoires in COVID-19. On the study more broadly: The samples span acute and convalescent COVID-19 from the United States, Italy and Spain.

This table comes from immunoSEQ multiplex PCR, and its TCRdb copy is limited to in-frame clones, with some not included. The table shows about 220,000 clones, with 70% to 90% occurring only once. Germline values: CDR1 MNHNY, CDR2 SVGAGI (reference sequence). Trimming cost V 8 bases and J 0 bases; bases outside gene matches: 7. This CDR3 is 15 amino acids long. The rearrangement joins TRBV6-6 to TRBJ2-1, with 7 bases fitting TRBD2. The sequence derives from a middle-aged man with acute or convalescent COVID-19. The material sequenced was peripheral blood. The DNA for the CDR3 is TGTGCCAGCGAATCGCTAGCGGCCTCCTACAATGAGCAGTTCTTC. Translation: CASESLAASYNEQFF.